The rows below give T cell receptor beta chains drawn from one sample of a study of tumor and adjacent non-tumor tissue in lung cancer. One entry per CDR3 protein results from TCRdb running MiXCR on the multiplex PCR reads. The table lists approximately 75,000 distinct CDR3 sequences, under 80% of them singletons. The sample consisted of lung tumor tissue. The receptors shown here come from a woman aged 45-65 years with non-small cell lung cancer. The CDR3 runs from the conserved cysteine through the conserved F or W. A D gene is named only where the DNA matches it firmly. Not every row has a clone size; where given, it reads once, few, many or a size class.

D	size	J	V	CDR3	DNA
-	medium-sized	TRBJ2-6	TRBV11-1	CASSLGGSGANVLTF	TGTGCCAGCAGCTTAGGGGGCTCTGGGGCCAACGTCCTGACTTTC
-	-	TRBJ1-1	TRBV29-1	CSVGGVENIEAFF	TGCAGCGTTGGGGGGGTAGAGAACATTGAAGCTTTCTTT
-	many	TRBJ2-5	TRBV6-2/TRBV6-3	CASSYLAGTYQETQYF	TGTGCCAGCAGTTATTTGGCGGGGACGTACCAAGAGACCCAGTACTTC
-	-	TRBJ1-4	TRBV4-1	CASSNREGGERLFF	TGCGCCAGTAGCAACAGGGAAGGGGGTGAAAGACTGTTTTTT
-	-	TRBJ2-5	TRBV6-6	CAGTGTSVGQETQYF	TGTGCCGGCACCGGCACTAGTGTAGGTCAAGAGACCCAGTACTTC
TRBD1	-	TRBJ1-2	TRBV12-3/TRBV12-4	CTGSLDRVYGYTF	TGTACCGGCAGTCTCGACAGGGTTTATGGCTACACCTTC
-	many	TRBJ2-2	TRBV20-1	CSVVDPNTGELFF	TGCAGTGTTGTGGATCCGAACACCGGGGAGCTGTTTTTT
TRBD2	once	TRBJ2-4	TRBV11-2	CASSFSSGIGNIQYF	TGTGCCAGCAGTTTCTCTAGCGGAATTGGGAACATTCAGTACTTC
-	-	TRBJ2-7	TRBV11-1	CASSFQQAYDQYF	TGTGCCAGCAGCTTTCAGCAGGCCTACGACCAGTACTTC
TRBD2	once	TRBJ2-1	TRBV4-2	CSSSQDFSGSYNEQFF	TGTTCCAGCAGCCAAGATTTTAGCGGGAGTTACAATGAGCAATTCTTC
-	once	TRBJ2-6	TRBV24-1	CATSGYSDISGANVLTF	TGTGCCACCAGTGGGTATTCTGACATCTCTGGGGCCAACGTCCTGACTTTC
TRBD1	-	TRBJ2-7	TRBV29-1	CSVVLSDREFYEQYF	TGCAGCGTCGTACTGTCGGACAGGGAATTCTACGAGCAGTACTTC
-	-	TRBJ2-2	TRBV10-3	CATRAGWGTGELFF	TGTGCCACACGGGCGGGGTGGGGCACCGGGGAGCTGTTTTTT
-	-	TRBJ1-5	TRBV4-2	CASNQGQRYSNQPQHF	TGTGCCAGCAACCAAGGACAGAGATATAGCAATCAGCCCCAGCATTTT
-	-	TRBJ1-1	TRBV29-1	CSVVGGQDNTEAFF	TGCAGTGTTGTGGGGGGTCAGGACAACACTGAAGCTTTCTTT
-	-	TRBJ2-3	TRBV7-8	CASSLALGRETDTQCF	TGTGCCAGCAGCTTAGCGCTAGGCAGGGAAACAGATACGCAGTGTTTT
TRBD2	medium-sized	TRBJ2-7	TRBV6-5	CASSYSRGAHEQYF	TGTGCCAGCAGTTACTCGCGGGGGGCGCACGAGCAGTACTTC
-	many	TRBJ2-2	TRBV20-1	CSARVGPNTGELFF	TGCAGTGCTAGAGTCGGACCAAACACCGGGGAGCTGTTTTTT
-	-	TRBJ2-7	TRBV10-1	CASSELTGVSDQYF	TGCGCCAGCAGTGAACTAACGGGAGTAAGTGATCAGTACTTC
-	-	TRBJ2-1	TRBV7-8	CASSRDRSDYNERFF	TGTGCCAGCAGCAGGGATAGGAGTGACTACAATGAGCGGTTCTTC
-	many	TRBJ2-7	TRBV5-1	CASSLESQAYEQYF	TGCGCCAGCAGCTTGGAAAGCCAGGCCTACGAGCAGTACTTC
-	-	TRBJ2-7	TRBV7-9	CARSLESYEQYF	TGTGCCAGAAGCTTAGAATCCTACGAGCAGTATTTC
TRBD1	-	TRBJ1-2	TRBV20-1	CSAPLDRAMGGCTF	TGCAGTGCTCCGCTGGACAGGGCTATGGGTGGCTGCACCTTC
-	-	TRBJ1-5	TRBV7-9	CDSSSQGYNQPQHF	TGTGACAGCAGTTCGCAGGGGTACAATCAGCCCCAGCATTTT
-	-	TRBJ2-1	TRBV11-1	CTSSLRGDRYEQFF	TGTACCAGCAGCTTAAGAGGGGATCGGTATGAGCAGTTCTTC
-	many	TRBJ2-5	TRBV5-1	CASSSQETQYF	TGCGCCAGCAGCTCCCAAGAGACCCAGTACTTC
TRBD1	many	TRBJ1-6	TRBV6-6	CATVPGQGINNSPLHF	TGTGCCACGGTCCCGGGACAGGGGATCAATAATTCACCCCTCCACTTT
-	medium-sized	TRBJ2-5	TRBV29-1	CSVEDPLDYRASRETQYF	TGCAGCGTTGAAGATCCGCTCGATTACAGGGCCAGCAGAGAGACCCAGTACTTC
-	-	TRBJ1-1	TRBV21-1	CASRSPTGELNIEALF	TGTGCCAGCAGAAGTCCCACAGGGGAATTGAACATTGAAGCTTTGTTT
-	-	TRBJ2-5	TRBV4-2	CASSLERGSQKTQYF	TGTGCCAGCAGCCTAGAAAGAGGGTCCCAAAAGACCCAGTACTTC
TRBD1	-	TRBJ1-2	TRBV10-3	CAISDRAAGTGGEGYTF	TGTGCTATCAGTGACCGGGCGGCCGGGACAGGGGGTGAAGGCTACACCTTC
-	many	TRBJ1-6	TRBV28	CASSREGMANSPLHF	TGTGCCTCCTCAAGGGAGGGGATGGCGAATTCACCCCTCCACTTT
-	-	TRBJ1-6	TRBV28	CASRFSGTGTFFF	TGTGCCAGCAGATTTAGCGGGACCGGGACCTTCTTCTTT
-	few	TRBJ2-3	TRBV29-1	CSVGSQGSDTQYF	TGCAGTGTTGGTTCTCAGGGGTCAGATACGCAGTATTTT
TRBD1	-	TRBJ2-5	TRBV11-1	CAGSPGQGVETQYF	TGTGCTGGCAGCCCGGGACAGGGCGTAGAGACACAGTACTTC
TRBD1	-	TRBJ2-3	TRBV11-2	CANSLDRGNTQYF	TGTGCCAACAGCTTAGACAGGGGGAATACGCAGTATTTT
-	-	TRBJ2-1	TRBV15	CATSRGAEDYNEQFF	TGTGCTACCAGCAGAGGTGCGGAGGACTACAATGAGCAGTTCTTC
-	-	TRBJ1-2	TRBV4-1	CDSSQDGMGGYTF	TGCGATAGCAGCCAAGATGGGATGGGCGGCTACACCTTC
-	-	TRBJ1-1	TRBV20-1	CSGTGTKAFF	TGCAGTGGAACCGGGACAAAGGCTTTCTTT
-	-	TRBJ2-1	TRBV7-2	CASGLDWRAGEQFF	TGTGCCAGCGGCTTGGATTGGCGGGCTGGCGAGCAGTTCTTC
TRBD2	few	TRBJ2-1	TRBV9	CASSAVSGSSHNEQFF	TGTGCCAGCAGCGCCGTTAGCGGGAGTTCCCACAATGAGCAGTTCTTC
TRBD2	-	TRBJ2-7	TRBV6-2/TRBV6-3	CVSSHRDRTSGNHEQYF	TGTGTCAGCAGTCACCGGGACAGGACTAGCGGGAACCACGAGCAGTACTTC
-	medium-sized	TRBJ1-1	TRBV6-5	CASSLSGRRTEAFF	TGTGCCAGCAGTTTGTCAGGGAGGCGTACTGAAGCTTTCTTT
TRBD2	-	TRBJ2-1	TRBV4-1	CASNQVASGRRNEQFF	TGCGCCAGCAACCAAGTGGCTAGCGGGAGAAGAAATGAGCAGTTCTTC
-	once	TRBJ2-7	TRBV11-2	CASSLLGSRAYDQYF	TGTGCCAGCAGCTTACTAGGGAGTAGGGCGTACGACCAGTACTTC
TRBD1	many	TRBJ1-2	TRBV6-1	CASSEETGHGYTF	TGTGCCAGCAGTGAGGAGACAGGGCATGGCTACACCTTC
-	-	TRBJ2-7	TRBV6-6	CTSSPLTFSREKYEQYF	TGTACCAGCAGTCCCCTAACTTTTAGCAGGGAAAAATACGAGCAGTACTTC
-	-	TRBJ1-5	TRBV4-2	CASNRDLTSNQPQHF	TGTGCCAGCAACCGAGACCTCACTAGTAATCAGCCCCAGCATTTT
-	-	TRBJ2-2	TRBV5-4	CASSGNAGELFF	TGTGCCAGCAGCGGGAATGCCGGGGAGCTGTTTTTT
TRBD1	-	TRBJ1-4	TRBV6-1	CASSETPPGQGEKLLF	TGCGCCAGCAGTGAAACTCCGCCGGGACAGGGTGAAAAACTGTTATTT
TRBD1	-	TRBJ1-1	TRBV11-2	CVSSLLDRGTEVFF	TGTGTCAGCAGCTTATTGGACAGGGGCACTGAAGTTTTCTTT
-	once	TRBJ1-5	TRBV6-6	CASSYRGGQPHHF	TGTGCCAGCAGTTACAGGGGAGGCCAGCCCCATCATTTT
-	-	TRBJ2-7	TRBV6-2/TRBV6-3	CASGYDKATSVQYF	TGTGCCAGCGGTTACGACAAGGCGACATCTGTGCAGTACTTC